In this sample, the clone carrying this TCR beta chain turned up many times. This entry comes from a study of Graves' ophthalmopathy and Graves' hyperthyroidism. Deletions cut 4 bases from V and 5 bases from J, with 16 bases between. There are 15 residues in the CDR3. Germline lookup yields CDR1 SGHRS and CDR2 YFSETQ. Beta-chain TCR CDR3 regions were amplified from RNA transcripts. The first-round RT-PCR employed HTBI primers together with the Qiagen OneStep RT-PCR kit. A multiplex PCR was then performed as the second round. TCRdb re-derived calls from the multiplex PCR reads in MiXCR, one entry per CDR3 protein. The data show more than 1,000,000 distinct CDR3 sequences, roughly two fifths seen once. Only newly diagnosed hyperthyroidism patients aged 18 to 65, with under 2 months' duration, were enrolled.

The rearrangement joins TRBV5-1 to TRBJ1-5; the D is unclear. Sequencing was carried out using peripheral blood or thyroid tissue (not recorded which). This TCR was sampled from an adult man with Graves' hyperthyroidism. CDR3 amino acids: CASSPDPEVHQPQHF. Here the CDR3 DNA reads TGCGCCAGCAGCCCTGACCCCGAGGTCCATCAGCCCCAGCATTTT.